Listed below are T cell receptor beta chains from one sample, sequenced in a study of cytotoxic CD8 clonotypes in ibrutinib-treated CLL. Sequenced by immunoSEQ multiplex PCR; TCRdb stores in-frame clones only, minus some. The sample shows 250,000 to 350,000 clones, 70% to 80% of them seen only once. Material: PBMCs, obtained at disease progression, from a patient treated with ibrutinib. The receptors come from a human donor with chronic lymphocytic leukemia. CDR3s leave out the opening cysteine and the closing phenylalanine or tryptophan.

j_gene: TRBJ2-3; v_gene: TRBV6-1; CDR3aa: ASSAIAGGPADTQY
j_gene: TRBJ1-2; v_gene: TRBV18; CDR3aa: ASSLRQGEIDGYT
j_gene: TRBJ1-1; v_gene: TRBV11-3; CDR3aa: ASSSDRGQRTEAF
j_gene: TRBJ2-5; v_gene: TRBV5-1; CDR3aa: ASSLVDPETQY
j_gene: TRBJ2-7; v_gene: TRBV4-1; CDR3aa: ASSQGLERNPYEQY
j_gene: TRBJ2-1; v_gene: TRBV9; CDR3aa: ASSVTSGRGYEQF
j_gene: TRBJ2-7; v_gene: TRBV5-5; CDR3aa: ASSFTGGYEQY
j_gene: TRBJ2-7; v_gene: TRBV4-3; CDR3aa: ASSQLQGFAFDEQY
j_gene: TRBJ2-2; v_gene: TRBV7-8; CDR3aa: ASSSPGQGLGWDTGELF
j_gene: TRBJ2-4; v_gene: TRBV23-1; CDR3aa: ASRRLKAAKNIQY
j_gene: TRBJ2-3; v_gene: TRBV18; CDR3aa: ASSPTRPDTQY
j_gene: TRBJ1-6; v_gene: TRBV19; CDR3aa: ASSSGQGPNSPLH
j_gene: TRBJ2-5; v_gene: TRBV7-9; CDR3aa: ASSPHGLDGGETQY
j_gene: TRBJ2-7; v_gene: TRBV11-2; CDR3aa: ASSRGTGLYEQY
j_gene: TRBJ2-3; v_gene: TRBV10-3; CDR3aa: ATSEAGATDTQY
j_gene: TRBJ1-5; v_gene: TRBV12-5; CDR3aa: ASGLLVGWSNQPQH
j_gene: TRBJ2-5; v_gene: TRBV6-1; CDR3aa: ASSEQRPQETQY
j_gene: TRBJ2-5; v_gene: TRBV5-4; CDR3aa: ASSPGPEETQY
j_gene: TRBJ1-5; v_gene: TRBV9; CDR3aa: ASSVGSNQPQH
j_gene: TRBJ2-2; v_gene: TRBV4-1; CDR3aa: ASSQDKWQNTGELF
j_gene: TRBJ1-3; v_gene: TRBV10-3; CDR3aa: AISAPGPGNTIY
j_gene: TRBJ2-2; v_gene: TRBV7-6; CDR3aa: ASSLNTGELF
j_gene: TRBJ2-2; v_gene: TRBV4-1; CDR3aa: ASSHPAWNTGELF
j_gene: TRBJ1-5; v_gene: TRBV28; CDR3aa: ASSFMTGWSNQPQH
j_gene: TRBJ1-2; v_gene: TRBV29-1; CDR3aa: SVDRGGHGYT
j_gene: TRBJ1-1; v_gene: TRBV19; CDR3aa: ASSMELPTKNTEAF
j_gene: TRBJ2-1; v_gene: TRBV5-4; CDR3aa: ASSLGGPSSYNEQF
j_gene: TRBJ2-3; v_gene: TRBV4-1; CDR3aa: ASSQVWTSGRDTQY
j_gene: TRBJ2-5; v_gene: TRBV11-2; CDR3aa: ASSLEGRQATWETQY
j_gene: TRBJ1-6; v_gene: TRBV4-3; CDR3aa: ASSQTDGLNSPLH
j_gene: TRBJ1-6; v_gene: TRBV6-5; CDR3aa: ASSYSWGNSPLH
j_gene: TRBJ2-2; v_gene: TRBV11-2; CDR3aa: ASSLAGIGELF
j_gene: TRBJ1-2; v_gene: TRBV7-9; CDR3aa: ASSLVRPGTGGGYT
j_gene: TRBJ2-4; v_gene: TRBV5-8; CDR3aa: ASSLQFLAKNIQY
j_gene: TRBJ2-7; v_gene: TRBV7-2; CDR3aa: ASSQIARTTYEQY
j_gene: TRBJ2-5; v_gene: TRBV27; CDR3aa: ASSLWGGETQY